This entry lists 2 T cell receptor beta chains sequenced from one sample in a study of cytomegalovirus exposure and HLA in healthy donors. Researchers ran the PCR with 60 Vbeta and 13 Jbeta primers. Data came from immunoSEQ multiplex PCR; TCRdb stores just in-frame clones and leaves some out. The sample yields 90,000 to 130,000 clones, 55% to 70% seen once. Sequenced: PBMCs. Receptors originate from a woman younger than 45 in good health and CMV-seronegative.

This clone was seen only once. This chain uses TRBV6-1 with TRBJ1-2; 10 bases align to TRBD1. With V trimmed by 3 bases and J by 3 bases, 1 base remained unmatched. Germline V gives CDR1 MNHNS, CDR2 SASEGT. CDR3 length: 14 amino acids. The CDR3 reads CASSDGTGDYGYTF. CDR3 coding DNA: TGTGCCAGCAGTGATGGGACAGGGGACTATGGCTACACCTTC.

The chain has TRBV7-3 and TRBJ2-7; 7 nucleotides align to TRBD2. CDR1 and CDR2 (germline): SGHTA, FQGTGA. The CDR3 loop spans 15 amino acids. Losses at the gene ends were 1 base for V and 2 bases for J; bases not matched to a gene: 5. CDR3 amino acids: CASSLKGRAAYEQYF. CDR3 sequence (DNA): TGTGCCAGCAGCTTAAAAGGGAGGGCCGCCTACGAGCAGTACTTC.